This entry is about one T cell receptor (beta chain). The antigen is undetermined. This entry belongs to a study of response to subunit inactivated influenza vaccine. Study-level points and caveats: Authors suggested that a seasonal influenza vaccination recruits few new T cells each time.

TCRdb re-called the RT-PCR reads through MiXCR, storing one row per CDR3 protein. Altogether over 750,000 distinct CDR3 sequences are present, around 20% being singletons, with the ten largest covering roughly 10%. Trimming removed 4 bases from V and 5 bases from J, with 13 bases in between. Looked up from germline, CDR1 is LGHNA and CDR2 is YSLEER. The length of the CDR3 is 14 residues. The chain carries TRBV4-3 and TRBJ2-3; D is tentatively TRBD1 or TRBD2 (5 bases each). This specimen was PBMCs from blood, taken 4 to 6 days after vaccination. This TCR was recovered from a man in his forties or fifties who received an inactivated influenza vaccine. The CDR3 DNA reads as TGCGCCAGCAGCCCCTCTCGGGGCGGAGATACGCAGTATTTT. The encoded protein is CASSPSRGGDTQYF.